This is a list of T cell receptor beta chains from one sample in a study of T cell repertoires in cytomegalovirus infection. TCRdb processed the reads anew with MiXCR; each CDR3 protein has one entry. The sample holds 160,000 or so distinct CDR3 sequences, roughly 15% seen once. Sequenced material: CD8+ T cells from PBMCs. The origin of the receptors is a human donor in good health (CMV status not recorded). Some clones in this sample may be carry-over from other donors' samples. The CDR3 runs from the conserved cysteine through the conserved F or W. Fields, in order: D gene, clone size, V gene, J gene, CDR3 protein, CDR3 DNA. The D gene is left open where the match is weak. Size is stated for part of the rows, as once, few or many counts, or as a class when the clone is expanded.

>TRBD1|few|TRBV15|TRBJ1-2
CATSREAAGQGVVDGYTF
TGTGCCACCAGCAGAGAAGCTGCCGGACAGGGAGTTGTGGATGGCTACACCTTC
>.|.|TRBV6-2/TRBV6-3|TRBJ2-1
CASSYSEGWNEQFF
TGTGCCAGCAGTTACTCGGAGGGGTGGAATGAGCAGTTCTTC
>.|few|TRBV6-2/TRBV6-3|TRBJ1-1
CASSYNPGASSINTEAFF
TGTGCCAGCAGTTACAATCCAGGGGCTTCGTCCATTAACACTGAAGCTTTCTTT
>.|.|TRBV6-5|TRBJ2-1
CASSYEGPNNEQFF
TGTGCCAGCAGTTATGAGGGACCGAACAATGAGCAGTTCTTC
>TRBD2|.|TRBV7-8|TRBJ2-3
CASSQTSGGPLSTDTQYF
TGTGCCAGCAGTCAAACTAGCGGGGGGCCCCTTAGCACAGATACGCAGTATTTT
>TRBD1|once|TRBV5-4|TRBJ1-2
CASSLWDRAYGYTF
TGTGCCAGCAGCTTGTGGGACAGGGCTTATGGCTACACCTTC
>.|.|TRBV29-1|TRBJ2-5
CSAQKGQETQYF
TGCAGCGCCCAGAAGGGCCAAGAGACCCAGTACTTC
>.|few|TRBV29-1|TRBJ2-1
CSVEDADSYNEQFF
TGCAGCGTTGAAGACGCAGACAGCTACAATGAGCAGTTCTTC
>TRBD2|.|TRBV11-2|TRBJ2-7
CASSLMGLANLSEQYF
TGTGCCAGCAGCTTAATGGGACTAGCCAATCTTTCCGAGCAGTACTTC
>.|.|TRBV25-1|TRBJ1-5
CASSAGNQPQHF
TGTGCCAGCAGTGCCGGTAATCAGCCCCAGCATTTT
>TRBD1|.|TRBV6-6|TRBJ2-7
CASSRGDRGRDEQYF
TGTGCCAGCAGCCGCGGGGACAGGGGACGGGACGAGCAGTACTTC
>.|few|TRBV7-3|TRBJ2-3
CASSPQLHLSTDTQYF
TGTGCCAGCAGCCCACAGTTGCACCTTAGCACAGATACGCAGTATTTT
>.|few|TRBV19|TRBJ1-6
CASSIGGAGGSPLHF
TGTGCCAGTAGTATAGGGGGGGCCGGTGGTTCACCCCTCCACTTT
>.|many|TRBV7-8|TRBJ2-6
CASSYAVAGANVLTF
TGTGCCAGCAGCTACGCGGTAGCTGGGGCCAACGTCCTGACTTTC
>.|.|TRBV7-9|TRBJ1-3
CASSRSAQPENTIYF
TGTGCCAGCAGCCGCAGTGCCCAGCCCGAAAACACCATATATTTT
>TRBD2|.|TRBV9|TRBJ2-1
CASSGWGTSGRLEQFF
TGTGCCAGCAGCGGTTGGGGGACTAGCGGGCGTCTCGAGCAGTTCTTC
>TRBD1|once|TRBV20-1|TRBJ2-5
CSVRDRARQETQYF
TGCAGTGTTCGGGACAGGGCGCGCCAAGAGACCCAGTACTTC
>TRBD2|.|TRBV20-1|TRBJ2-1
CSASLAGVPYNEQFF
TGCAGTGCTAGTCTAGCGGGAGTGCCCTACAATGAGCAGTTCTTC
>.|.|TRBV11-2|TRBJ2-7
CASSLRVGQRSFYEQYF
TGTGCCAGCAGCTTAAGGGTTGGACAGAGATCCTTCTACGAGCAGTACTTC
>.|few|TRBV19|TRBJ2-7
CASSIRRGTFYEQYF
TGTGCCAGTAGTATCCGCCGGGGGACCTTCTACGAGCAGTACTTC
>.|.|TRBV19|TRBJ1-5
CASSIRGVRGNAQPQHF
TGTGCCAGTAGTATACGGGGGGTAAGAGGGAACGCTCAGCCCCAGCATTTT
>TRBD1|many|TRBV7-9|TRBJ2-5
CASSLYGQGAEETQYF
TGTGCCAGCAGCTTATATGGACAGGGGGCGGAGGAGACCCAGTACTTC
>.|.|TRBV20-1|TRBJ2-7
CSARVKGRNYEQYF
TGCAGTGCTAGAGTTAAGGGTAGGAACTACGAGCAGTACTTC
>.|few|TRBV7-8|TRBJ2-5
CASSVNPGLGKETQYF
TGTGCCAGCAGCGTCAATCCGGGACTCGGAAAAGAGACCCAGTACTTC
>.|few|TRBV28|TRBJ2-3
CASSLLVGTDTQYF
TGTGCCAGCAGTTTGCTAGTAGGCACAGATACGCAGTATTTT
>.|few|TRBV28|TRBJ1-6
CASSLVSYNSPLHF
TGTGCCAGCAGTTTAGTCAGTTATAATTCACCCCTCCACTTT
>.|.|TRBV28|TRBJ2-3
CASSAPGWDSTDTQYF
TGTGCCAGCAGTGCTCCCGGGTGGGATAGCACAGATACGCAGTATTTT
>.|.|TRBV11-2|TRBJ2-7
CASSYDEVGQYF
TGTGCCAGCAGCTACGACGAGGTGGGGCAGTACTTC
>TRBD2|few|TRBV11-2|TRBJ2-3
CASSLSGRAADTQYF
TGTGCCAGCAGCTTGAGCGGGAGGGCCGCGGATACGCAGTATTTT
>.|.|TRBV7-6|TRBJ2-7
CASSFSSEYEQYF
TGTGCCAGCAGCTTCTCTAGCGAGTACGAGCAGTACTTC
>.|.|TRBV28|TRBJ2-3
CASSLYRPGPDTQYF
TGTGCCAGCAGTTTATATAGGCCAGGGCCTGATACGCAGTATTTT
>TRBD1|many|TRBV20-1|TRBJ1-5
CSAAGTENHQPQHF
TGCAGTGCAGCCGGGACAGAAAACCATCAGCCCCAGCATTTT
>TRBD1|.|TRBV28|TRBJ2-7
CASSFPPGTGFYEQYF
TGTGCCAGCAGTTTTCCCCCTGGGACAGGGTTTTACGAGCAGTACTTC
>.|few|TRBV12-3/TRBV12-4|TRBJ2-1
CASSSLGGGNEQFF
TGTGCCAGCAGTTCCCTGGGGGGCGGCAATGAGCAGTTCTTC
>.|many|TRBV29-1|TRBJ2-2
CSVEERGFELFF
TGCAGCGTTGAAGAAAGGGGGTTCGAGCTGTTTTTT
>.|few|TRBV7-2|TRBJ2-7
CASDLTGSSYEQYF
TGTGCCAGCGATTTAACAGGGAGCTCCTACGAGCAGTACTTC
>.|.|TRBV10-3|TRBJ1-1
CAISESGGDTEAFF
TGTGCCATCAGTGAGTCGGGGGGAGACACTGAAGCTTTCTTT
>.|.|TRBV7-6|TRBJ2-7
CASSLEGRSYEQYF
TGTGCCAGCAGCTTAGAGGGCAGATCCTACGAGCAGTACTTC
>.|.|TRBV19|TRBJ1-2
CARQVSYGYTF
TGTGCCAGACAGGTTAGCTATGGCTACACCTTC